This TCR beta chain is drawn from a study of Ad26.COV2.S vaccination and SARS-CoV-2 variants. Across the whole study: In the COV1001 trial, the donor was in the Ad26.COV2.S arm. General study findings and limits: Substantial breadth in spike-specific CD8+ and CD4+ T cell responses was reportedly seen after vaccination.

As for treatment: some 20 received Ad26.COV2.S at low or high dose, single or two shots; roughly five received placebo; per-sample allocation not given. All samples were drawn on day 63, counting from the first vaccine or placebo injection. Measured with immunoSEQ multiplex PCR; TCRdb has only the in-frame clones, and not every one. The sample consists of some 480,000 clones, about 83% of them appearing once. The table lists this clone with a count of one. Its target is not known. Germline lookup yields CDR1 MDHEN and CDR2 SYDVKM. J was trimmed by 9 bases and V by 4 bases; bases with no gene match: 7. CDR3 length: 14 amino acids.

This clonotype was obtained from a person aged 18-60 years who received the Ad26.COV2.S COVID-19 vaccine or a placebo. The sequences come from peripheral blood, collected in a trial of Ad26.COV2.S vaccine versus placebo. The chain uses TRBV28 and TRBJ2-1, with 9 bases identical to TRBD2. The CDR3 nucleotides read TGTGCCAGCAGTTCTCGACTAGCGGCATTTGAGCAGTTCTTC. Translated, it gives CASSSRLAAFEQFF.